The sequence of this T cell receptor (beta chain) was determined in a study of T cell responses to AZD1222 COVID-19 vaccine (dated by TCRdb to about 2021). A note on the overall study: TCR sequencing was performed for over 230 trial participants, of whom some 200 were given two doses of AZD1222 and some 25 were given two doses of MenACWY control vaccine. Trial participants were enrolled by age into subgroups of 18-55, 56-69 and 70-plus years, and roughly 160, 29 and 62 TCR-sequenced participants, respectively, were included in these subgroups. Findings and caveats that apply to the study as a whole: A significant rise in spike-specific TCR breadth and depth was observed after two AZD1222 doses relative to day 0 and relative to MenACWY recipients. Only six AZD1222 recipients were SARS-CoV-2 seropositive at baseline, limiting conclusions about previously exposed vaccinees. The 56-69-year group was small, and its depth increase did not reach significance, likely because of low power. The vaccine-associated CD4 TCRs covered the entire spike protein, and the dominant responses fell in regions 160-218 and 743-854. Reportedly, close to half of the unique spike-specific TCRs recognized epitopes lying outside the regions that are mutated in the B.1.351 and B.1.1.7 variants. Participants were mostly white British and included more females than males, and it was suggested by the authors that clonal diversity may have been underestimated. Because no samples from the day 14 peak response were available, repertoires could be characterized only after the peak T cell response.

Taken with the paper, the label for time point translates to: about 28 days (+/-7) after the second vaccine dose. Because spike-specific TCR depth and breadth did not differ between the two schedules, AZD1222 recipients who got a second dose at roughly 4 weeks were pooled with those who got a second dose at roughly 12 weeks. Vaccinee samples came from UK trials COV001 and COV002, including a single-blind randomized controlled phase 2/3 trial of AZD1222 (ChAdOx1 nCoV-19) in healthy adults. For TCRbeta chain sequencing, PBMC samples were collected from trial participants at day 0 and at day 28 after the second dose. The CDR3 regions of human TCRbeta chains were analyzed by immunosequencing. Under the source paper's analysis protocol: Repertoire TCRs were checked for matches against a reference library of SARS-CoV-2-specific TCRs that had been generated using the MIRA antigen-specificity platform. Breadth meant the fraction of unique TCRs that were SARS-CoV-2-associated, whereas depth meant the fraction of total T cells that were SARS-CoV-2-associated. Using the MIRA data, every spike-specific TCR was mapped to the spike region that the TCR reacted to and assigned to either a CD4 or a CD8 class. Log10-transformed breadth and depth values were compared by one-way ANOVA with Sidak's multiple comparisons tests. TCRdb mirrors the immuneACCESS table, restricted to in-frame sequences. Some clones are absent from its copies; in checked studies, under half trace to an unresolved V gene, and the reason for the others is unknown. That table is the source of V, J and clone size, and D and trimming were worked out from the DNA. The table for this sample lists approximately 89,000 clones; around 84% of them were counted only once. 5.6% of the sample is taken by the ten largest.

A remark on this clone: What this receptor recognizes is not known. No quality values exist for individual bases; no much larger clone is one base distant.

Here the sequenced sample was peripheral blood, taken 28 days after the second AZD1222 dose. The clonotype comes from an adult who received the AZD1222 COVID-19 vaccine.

The bases are TGCGCCAGCAGCCAAGGAACTACAAGGGCCCATGGCTACACCTTC. This is translated as CASSQGTTRAHGYTF. The sequence links TRBV5-1 to TRBJ1-2; the D gene identity is not certain. Trimming removed 4 bases from V and 6 bases from J, leaving 19 bases between the germline ends. From a lookup of the germline V gene, CDR1 and CDR2 are SGHRS and YFSETQ. Taken from cysteine to phenylalanine, the CDR3 has 15 residues. Just CDR3 DNA is preserved here, 45 bases in frame from base 1.